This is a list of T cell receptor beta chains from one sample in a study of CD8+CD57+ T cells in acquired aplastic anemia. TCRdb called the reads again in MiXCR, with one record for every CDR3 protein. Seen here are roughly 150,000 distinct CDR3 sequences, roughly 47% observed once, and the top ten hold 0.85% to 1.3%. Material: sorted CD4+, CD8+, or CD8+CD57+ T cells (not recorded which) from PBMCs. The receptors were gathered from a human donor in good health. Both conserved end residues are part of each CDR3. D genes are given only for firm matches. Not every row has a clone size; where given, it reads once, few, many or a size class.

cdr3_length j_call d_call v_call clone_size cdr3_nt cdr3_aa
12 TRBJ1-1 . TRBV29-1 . TGCAGCGTTTGCCTGCTGAACACTGAAGCTTTCTTT CSVCLLNTEAFF
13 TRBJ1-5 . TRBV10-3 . TGTGCCATCAGTGAAGGCAGCAATCAGCCCCAGCATTTT CAISEGSNQPQHF
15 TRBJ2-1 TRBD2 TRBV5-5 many TGTGCCAGCAGCTTGAGGGCTAGCGGGGGGTACGAGCAGTTCTTC CASSLRASGGYEQFF
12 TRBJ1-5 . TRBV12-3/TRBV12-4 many TGTGCCAGCACTGACTTGGGACAGCCCCAGCATTTT CASTDLGQPQHF
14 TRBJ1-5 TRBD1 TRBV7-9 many TGTGCCAGCAGTGTTGGACAGGGAAATCAGCCCCAGCATTTT CASSVGQGNQPQHF
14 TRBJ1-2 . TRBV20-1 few TGCAGTGCTAGTCCATCCCAGGGGAACTATGGCTACACCTTC CSASPSQGNYGYTF
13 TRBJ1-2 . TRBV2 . TGTGCCAGCAAGGCAGAAGGTTACTATGGCTACACCTTC CASKAEGYYGYTF
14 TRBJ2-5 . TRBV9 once TGTGCCAGCAGCGGCGGGATGTACCGGGAGACCCAGTACTTC CASSGGMYRETQYF
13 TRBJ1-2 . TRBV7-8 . TGTGCCAGCAGCTTTGACAGGAGGGGTGGCTACACCTTC CASSFDRRGGYTF
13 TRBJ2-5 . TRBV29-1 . TGCAGCGTTGAAGAGGAAGATCAAGAGACCCAGTACTTC CSVEEEDQETQYF
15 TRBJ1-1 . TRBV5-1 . TGCGCCAGCAGCCTGACCCGTGGCGGGGGCACTGAAGCTTTCTTT CASSLTRGGGTEAFF
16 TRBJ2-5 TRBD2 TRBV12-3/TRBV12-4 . TGTGCCAGCAGCCCCGATTCAGCGGGGGGGCCCCAGACCCAGTACTTC CASSPDSAGGPQTQYF
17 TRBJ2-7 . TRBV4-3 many TGCGCCAGCAGCCAGGGGTTCGGTGGGGCTCCCTCCTACGAGCAGTACTTC CASSQGFGGAPSYEQYF
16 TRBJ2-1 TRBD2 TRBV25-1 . TGTGCCAGCAGTGCTCCCCTAGCGGGAGAGGAAAATGAGCAGTTCTTC CASSAPLAGEENEQFF
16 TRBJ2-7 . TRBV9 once TGTGCCAGCAGCGTAGCGGGAACGTTCCAATCCTACGAGCAGTACTTC CASSVAGTFQSYEQYF
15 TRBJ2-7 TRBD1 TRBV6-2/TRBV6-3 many TGTGCCAGCAGTTACACAGGACAGGGTCAGTACGAGCAGTACTTC CASSYTGQGQYEQYF
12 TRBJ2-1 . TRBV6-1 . TGTGCCAGCAGTGCGGACCGGGACTCTCAGTTCTTC CASSADRDSQFF
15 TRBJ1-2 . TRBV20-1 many TGCAGTGCTAGCAATACAGGGATTCTTGCCTATGGCTACACCTTC CSASNTGILAYGYTF
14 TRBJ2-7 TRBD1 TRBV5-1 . TGCGCCAGCTGCGATGGGACAGGGAGGTACGAGCAGTACTTC CASCDGTGRYEQYF
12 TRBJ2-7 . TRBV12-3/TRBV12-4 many TGTGCCAGCAGTTATGGAACCTACGAGCAGTACTTC CASSYGTYEQYF
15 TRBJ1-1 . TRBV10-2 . TGCGCCAGCAGTGAGTCTCCTCTTACGAACACTGAAGCTTTCTTT CASSESPLTNTEAFF
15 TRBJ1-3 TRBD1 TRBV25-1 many TGTGCCAGCATCGGACAGGGGGCAAATGGAAACACCATATATTTT CASIGQGANGNTIYF
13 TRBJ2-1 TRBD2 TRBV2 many TGTGCCAAGAAGGGACTAGCCTACAATGAGCAGTTCTTC CAKKGLAYNEQFF
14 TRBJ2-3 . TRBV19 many TGTGCCAGTAGTGACCCGGCTGGCACAGATACGCAGTATTTT CASSDPAGTDTQYF
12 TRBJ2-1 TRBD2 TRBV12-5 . TGTGCTAGTGGTCCCGGGGGGTATGAGCAGTTCTTC CASGPGGYEQFF
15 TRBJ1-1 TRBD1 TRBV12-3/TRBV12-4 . TGTGCCAGCAGTCCCGGCCAGGGACAGGGTTATGAAGCTTTCTTT CASSPGQGQGYEAFF
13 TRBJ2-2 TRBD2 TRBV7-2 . TGTGCCGAGCGGGATCGGAACACCGGGGAGCTGTTTTTT CAERDRNTGELFF
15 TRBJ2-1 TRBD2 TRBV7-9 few TGTGCCAGCAGCTTAAGACTAGCGGGGGGCGATGAGCAGTTCTTC CASSLRLAGGDEQFF
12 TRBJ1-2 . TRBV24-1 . TGTGCCACCGGTAAGTCGAACTATGGCTACACCTTC CATGKSNYGYTF
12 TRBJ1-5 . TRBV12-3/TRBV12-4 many TGTGCCCAAAAGGTGAGCAATCAGCCCCAGCATTTT CAQKVSNQPQHF
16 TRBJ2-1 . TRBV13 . TGTGCCAGCAGCCCGGTCTTCGGGGGGCCGTACAATGAGCAGTTCTTT CASSPVFGGPYNEQFF
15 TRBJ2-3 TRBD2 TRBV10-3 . TGTGCCATCAGCAAGACTAGCGGAAGCACAGATACGCAGTATTTT CAISKTSGSTDTQYF
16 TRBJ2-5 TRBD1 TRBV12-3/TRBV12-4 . TGTGCCAGCAGTGCTACGGGACAGTCGTGCCAAGAGACCCAGTACTTC CASSATGQSCQETQYF
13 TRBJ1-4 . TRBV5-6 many TGTGCCAGCAGCTCGATCGCCGGGTTAAAACTGTTTTTT CASSSIAGLKLFF
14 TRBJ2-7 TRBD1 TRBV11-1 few TGTGCCAGCAGCCTCCGGGACAGGGCCGACGAGCAGTACTTC CASSLRDRADEQYF
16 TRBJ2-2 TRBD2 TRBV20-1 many TGCAGTGCTAGGACGATTTTAGCGGGTAACACCGGGGAGCTGTTTTTT CSARTILAGNTGELFF
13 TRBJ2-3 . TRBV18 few TGTGCCAGCTCTCGGCTCAGTGGTGATACGCAGTATTTT CASSRLSGDTQYF
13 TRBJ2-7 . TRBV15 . TGTGCCACCAGTGATTTGCCGGGTAACGAGCAGTACTTC CATSDLPGNEQYF
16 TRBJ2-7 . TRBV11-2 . TGTGCCAGCAGGAACGTACAGGGCTGGAGCTCCTACGAGCAGTACTTC CASRNVQGWSSYEQYF
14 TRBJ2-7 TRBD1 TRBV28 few TGTGCCAGCAGGCCCGGACAGGGTGGGGAGGATAAGTACTTC CASRPGQGGEDKYF
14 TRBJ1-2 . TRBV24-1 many TGTGCCACCAGTGCGGCGGGAACTGTCTATGGCTACACCTTC CATSAAGTVYGYTF
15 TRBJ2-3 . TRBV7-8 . TGTGCCAGCAGCTTAGACAGGACTGGCACAGATACGCAGTATTTT CASSLDRTGTDTQYF
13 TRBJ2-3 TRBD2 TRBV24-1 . TGTGCCACGGGGGGGGACCACACAGATACGCAGTATTTT CATGGDHTDTQYF
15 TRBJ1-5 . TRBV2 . TGTGCCAGCAGTGAAGGAGGGGTCTACAATCAGCCCCAGCATTTT CASSEGGVYNQPQHF
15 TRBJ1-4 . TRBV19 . TGTGCCAGTAGTTCCCCCGGGACCGGGAATGAAAAACTGTTTTTT CASSSPGTGNEKLFF